Sequencing of this T cell receptor (beta chain) was carried out in a study of T cell changes during pregnancy in multiple sclerosis. This table comes from immunoSEQ multiplex PCR, and its TCRdb copy is limited to in-frame clones, with some not included. The sample has 25,000 to 35,000 clones; about nine tenths are singletons. Germline values: CDR1 SEHNR, CDR2 FQNEAQ (reference sequence). The CDR3 covers 12 residues. V was shortened by 5 bases and J by 6 bases, with 8 bases between the two germline ends. The genes are TRBV7-9 and TRBJ1-5; D not resolved. This clonotype originated in a female donor with multiple sclerosis, enrolled in a pregnancy study. Specimen: CD8+ T cells from peripheral blood mononuclear cells, collected in the second trimester of pregnancy. The CDR3 is CASSRESQPQHF. DNA of the CDR3: TGTGCCAGCAGCCGGGAGAGTCAGCCCCAGCATTTT.